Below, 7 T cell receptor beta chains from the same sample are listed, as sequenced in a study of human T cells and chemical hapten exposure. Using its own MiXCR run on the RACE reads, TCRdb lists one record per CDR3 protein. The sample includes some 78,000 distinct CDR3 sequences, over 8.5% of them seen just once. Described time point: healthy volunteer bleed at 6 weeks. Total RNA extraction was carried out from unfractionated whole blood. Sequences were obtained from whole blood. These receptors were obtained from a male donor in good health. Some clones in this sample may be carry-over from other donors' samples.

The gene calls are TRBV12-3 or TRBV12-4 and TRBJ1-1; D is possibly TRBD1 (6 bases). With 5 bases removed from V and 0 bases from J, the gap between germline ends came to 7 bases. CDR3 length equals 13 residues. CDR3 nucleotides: TGTGCCAGCAGTCGACAGGTGAACACTGAAGCTTTCTTT. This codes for CASSRQVNTEAFF.

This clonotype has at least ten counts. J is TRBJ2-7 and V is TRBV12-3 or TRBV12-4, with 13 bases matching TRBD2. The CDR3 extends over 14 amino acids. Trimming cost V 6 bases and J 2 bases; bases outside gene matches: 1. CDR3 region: CASRLAGGTYEQYF. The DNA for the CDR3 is TGTGCCAGCAGACTAGCGGGGGGGACCTACGAGCAGTACTTC.

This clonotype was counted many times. For the CDR3, the DNA is TGCGCCAGCACCTCGGAGGGTTCCTACAATGAGCAGTTCTTC. It yields the protein CASTSEGSYNEQFF. The chain carries TRBV5-1 and TRBJ2-1; D is possibly TRBD2 (6 bases). This CDR3 is 14 amino acids long. Germline assignment: CDR1 SGHRS and CDR2 YFSETQ. Trimming took 6 bases from V and 1 from J, leaving 11 bases between them.

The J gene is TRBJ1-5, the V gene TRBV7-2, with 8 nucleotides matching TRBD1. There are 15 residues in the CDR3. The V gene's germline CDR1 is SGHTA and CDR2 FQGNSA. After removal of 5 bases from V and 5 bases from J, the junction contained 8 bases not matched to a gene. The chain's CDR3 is CASSLSTDRDQPQHF. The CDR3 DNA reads TGTGCCAGCAGCCTTAGCACGGACAGGGATCAGCCCCAGCATTTT.

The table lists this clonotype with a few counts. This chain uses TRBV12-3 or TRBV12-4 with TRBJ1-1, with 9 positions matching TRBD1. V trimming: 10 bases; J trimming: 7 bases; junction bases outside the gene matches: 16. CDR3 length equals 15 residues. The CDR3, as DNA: TGTGCCACCCCGACCGGGACAGGGTTTGGCAGTGAAGCTTTCTTT. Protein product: CATPTGTGFGSEAFF.

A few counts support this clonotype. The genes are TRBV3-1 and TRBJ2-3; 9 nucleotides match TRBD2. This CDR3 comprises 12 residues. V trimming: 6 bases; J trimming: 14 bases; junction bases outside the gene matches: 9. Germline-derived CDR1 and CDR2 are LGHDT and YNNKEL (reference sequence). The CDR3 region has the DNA TGTGCCAGCAGAGAAGCGGGAGGAGGTCTGTATTTT. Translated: CASREAGGGLYF.

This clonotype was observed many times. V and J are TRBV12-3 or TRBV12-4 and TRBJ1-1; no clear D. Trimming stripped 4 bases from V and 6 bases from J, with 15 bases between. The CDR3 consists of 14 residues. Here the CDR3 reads CASSSLLRTAEAFF. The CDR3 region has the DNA TGTGCCAGCAGTTCTCTACTTAGAACGGCTGAAGCTTTCTTT.